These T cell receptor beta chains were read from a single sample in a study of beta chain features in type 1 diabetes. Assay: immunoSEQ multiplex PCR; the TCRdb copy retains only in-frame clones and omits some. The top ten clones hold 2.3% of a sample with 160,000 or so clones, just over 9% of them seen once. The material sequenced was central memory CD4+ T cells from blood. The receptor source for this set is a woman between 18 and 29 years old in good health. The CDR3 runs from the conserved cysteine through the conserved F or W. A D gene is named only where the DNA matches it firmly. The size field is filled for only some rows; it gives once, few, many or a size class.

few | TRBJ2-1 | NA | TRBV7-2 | TGTGCCAGCAGCTTAGGTCCGGGAAACGTGGGCAATGAGCAGTTCTTC | CASSLGPGNVGNEQFF
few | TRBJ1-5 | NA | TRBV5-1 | TGCGCCAGCAGCTTGACGGACAGCAGCAATCAGCCCCAGCATTTT | CASSLTDSSNQPQHF
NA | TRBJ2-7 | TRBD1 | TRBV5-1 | TGCGCCAGCAGCTTGGCCGCGGGGACAGGTTTCTACGAGCAGTACTTC | CASSLAAGTGFYEQYF
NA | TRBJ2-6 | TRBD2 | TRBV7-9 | TGTGCCAGCAGCATACGCGGGGGCTCTGGGGCCAACGTCCTGACTTTC | CASSIRGGSGANVLTF
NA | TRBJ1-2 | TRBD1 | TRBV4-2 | TGTGCCAGCAGCCCACAGGGGGGGGATGGCTACACCTTC | CASSPQGGDGYTF
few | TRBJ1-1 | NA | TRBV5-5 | TGTGCCAGCAGTTCAACAGCGAACACTGAAGCTTTCTTT | CASSSTANTEAFF
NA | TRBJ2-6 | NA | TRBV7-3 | TGTGCCAGCAGCTTGATGGGCGAGGCCAACGTCCTGACTTTC | CASSLMGEANVLTF
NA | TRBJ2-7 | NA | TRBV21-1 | TGTGCCAGCAGCATCACTGTAGTCGGCTCCTACGAGCAGTACTTC | CASSITVVGSYEQYF
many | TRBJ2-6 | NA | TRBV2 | TGTGCCACAGACCGGACAGCCCTCTCTGGGGCCAACGTCCTGACTTTC | CATDRTALSGANVLTF
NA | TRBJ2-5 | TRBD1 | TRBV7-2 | TGTGCCAGCAACCGGGACAGGGTTCAGACCCAGTACTTC | CASNRDRVQTQYF
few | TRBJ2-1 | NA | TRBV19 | TGTGCCAGTAGCCATTTTAATGAGCAGTTCTTC | CASSHFNEQFF